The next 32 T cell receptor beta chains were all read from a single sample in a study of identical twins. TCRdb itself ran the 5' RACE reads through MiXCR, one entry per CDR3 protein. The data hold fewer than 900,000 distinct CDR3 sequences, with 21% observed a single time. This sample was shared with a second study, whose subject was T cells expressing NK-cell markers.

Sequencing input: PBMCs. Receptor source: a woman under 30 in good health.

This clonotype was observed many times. The CDR3 here is CSARSLFGELFF. DNA for the CDR3: TGCAGTGCTAGGTCGCTGTTCGGGGAGCTGTTTTTT. This chain uses TRBV20-1 with TRBJ2-2, with D hard to call. V was pared by 3 bases and J by 7 bases, with 9 bases between. Germline loops: CDR1 DFQATT, CDR2 SNEGSKA (reference sequence). CDR3 length: 12 amino acids.

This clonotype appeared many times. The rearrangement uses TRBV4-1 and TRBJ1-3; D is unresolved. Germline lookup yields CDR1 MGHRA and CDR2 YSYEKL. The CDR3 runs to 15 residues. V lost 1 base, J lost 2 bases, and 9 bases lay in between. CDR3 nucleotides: TGCGCCAGCAGCCAAGGCGCTCGGACTGGAAACACCATATATTTT. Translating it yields CASSQGARTGNTIYF.

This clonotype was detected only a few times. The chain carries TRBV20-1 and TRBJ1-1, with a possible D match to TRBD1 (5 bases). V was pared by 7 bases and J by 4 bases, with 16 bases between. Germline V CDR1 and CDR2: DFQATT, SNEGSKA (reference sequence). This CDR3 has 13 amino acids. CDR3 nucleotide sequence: TGCAGTGTCTCAGTCAGCGGGGGCACTGAAGCTTTCTTT. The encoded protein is CSVSVSGGTEAFF.

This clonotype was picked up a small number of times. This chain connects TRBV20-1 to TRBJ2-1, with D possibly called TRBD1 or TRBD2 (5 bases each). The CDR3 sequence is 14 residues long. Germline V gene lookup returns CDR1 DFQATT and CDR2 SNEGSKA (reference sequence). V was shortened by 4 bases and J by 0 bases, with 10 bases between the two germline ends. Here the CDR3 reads CSANGASSYNEQFF. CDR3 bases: TGCAGTGCTAACGGGGCTAGCTCCTACAATGAGCAGTTCTTC.

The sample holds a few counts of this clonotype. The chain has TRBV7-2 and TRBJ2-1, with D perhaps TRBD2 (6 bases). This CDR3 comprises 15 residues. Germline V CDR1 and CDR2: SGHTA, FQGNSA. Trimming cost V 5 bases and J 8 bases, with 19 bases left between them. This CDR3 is CASSPGRSSIDEQFF. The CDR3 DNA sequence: TGTGCCAGCAGCCCCGGGAGATCCTCAATTGATGAGCAGTTCTTC. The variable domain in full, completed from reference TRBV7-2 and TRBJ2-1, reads GAGVSQSPSNKVTEKGKDVELRCDPISGHTALYWYRQSLGQGLEFLIYFQGNSAPDKSGLPSDRFSAERTGGSVSTLTIQRTQQEDSAVYLCASSPGRSSIDEQFFGPGTRLTVL.

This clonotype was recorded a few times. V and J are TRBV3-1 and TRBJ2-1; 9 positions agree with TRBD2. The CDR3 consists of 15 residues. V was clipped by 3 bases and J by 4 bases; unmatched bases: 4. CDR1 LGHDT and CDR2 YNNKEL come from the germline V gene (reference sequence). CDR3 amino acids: CASSQGTSRYNEQFF. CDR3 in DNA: TGTGCCAGCAGCCAGGGGACTAGCAGATACAATGAGCAGTTCTTC.

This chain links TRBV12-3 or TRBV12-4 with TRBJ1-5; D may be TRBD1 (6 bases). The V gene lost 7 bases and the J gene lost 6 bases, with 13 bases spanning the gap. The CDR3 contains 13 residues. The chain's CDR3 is CASTGDLGQPQHF. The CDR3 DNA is TGTGCCAGCACAGGGGACTTAGGTCAGCCCCAGCATTTT.

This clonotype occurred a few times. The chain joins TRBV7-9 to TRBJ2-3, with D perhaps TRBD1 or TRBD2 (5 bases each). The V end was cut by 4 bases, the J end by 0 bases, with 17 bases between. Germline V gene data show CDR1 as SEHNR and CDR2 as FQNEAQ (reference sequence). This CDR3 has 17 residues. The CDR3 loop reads CASSWGNRGPSTDTQYF. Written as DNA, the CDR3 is TGTGCCAGCAGCTGGGGGAACCGGGGACCTAGCACAGATACGCAGTATTTT. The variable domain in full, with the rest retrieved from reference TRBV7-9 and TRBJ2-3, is DTGVSQNPRHKITKRGQNVTFRCDPISEHNRLYWYRQTLGQGPEFLTYFQNEAQLEKSRLLSDRFSAERPKGSFSTLEIQRTEQGDSAMYLCASSWGNRGPSTDTQYFGPGTRLTVL.

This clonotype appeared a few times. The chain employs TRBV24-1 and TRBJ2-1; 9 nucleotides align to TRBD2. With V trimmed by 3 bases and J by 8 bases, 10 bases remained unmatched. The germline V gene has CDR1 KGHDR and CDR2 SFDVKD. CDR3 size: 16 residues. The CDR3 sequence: CATSDQTGTSFHEQFF. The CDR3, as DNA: TGTGCCACCAGTGATCAAACCGGGACTAGCTTCCATGAGCAGTTCTTC.

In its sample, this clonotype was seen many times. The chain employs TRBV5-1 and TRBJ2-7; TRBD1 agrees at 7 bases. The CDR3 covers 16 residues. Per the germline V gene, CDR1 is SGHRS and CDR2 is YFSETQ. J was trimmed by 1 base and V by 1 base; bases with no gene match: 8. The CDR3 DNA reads TGCGCCAGCAGCTTGACCCTTAGACAGGGATCCTACGAGCAGTACTTC. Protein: CASSLTLRQGSYEQYF.

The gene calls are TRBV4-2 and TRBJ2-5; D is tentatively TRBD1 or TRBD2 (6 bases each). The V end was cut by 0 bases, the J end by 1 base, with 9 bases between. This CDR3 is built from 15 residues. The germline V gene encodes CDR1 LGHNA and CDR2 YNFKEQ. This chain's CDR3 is CASSQDGGGQETQYF. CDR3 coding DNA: TGTGCCAGCAGCCAAGATGGAGGGGGCCAAGAGACCCAGTACTTC.

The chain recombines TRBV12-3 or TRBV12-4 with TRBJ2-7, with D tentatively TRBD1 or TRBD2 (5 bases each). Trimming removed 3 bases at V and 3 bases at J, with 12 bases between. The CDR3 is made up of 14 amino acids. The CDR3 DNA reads TGTGCCAGCAGTTTGCTCGGGGCCATCTACGAGCAGTACTTC. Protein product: CASSLLGAIYEQYF.

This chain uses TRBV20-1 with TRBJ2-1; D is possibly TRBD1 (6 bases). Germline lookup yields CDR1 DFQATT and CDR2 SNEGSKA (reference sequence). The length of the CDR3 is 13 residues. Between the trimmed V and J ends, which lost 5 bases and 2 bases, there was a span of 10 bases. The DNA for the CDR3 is TGCAGTGCTGGGGGCCCCACCTACAATGAGCAGTTCTTC. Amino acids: CSAGGPTYNEQFF.

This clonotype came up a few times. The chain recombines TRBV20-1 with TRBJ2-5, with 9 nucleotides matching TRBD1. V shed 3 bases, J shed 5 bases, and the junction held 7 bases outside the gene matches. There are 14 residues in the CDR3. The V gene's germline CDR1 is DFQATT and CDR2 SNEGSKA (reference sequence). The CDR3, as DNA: TGCAGTGCTAGTAACAGGGGGCGCGGGGAGACCCAGTACTTC. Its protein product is CSASNRGRGETQYF.

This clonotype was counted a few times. In nucleotides, the CDR3 is TGTGCCAGCAGCCACCGGACAGGGCGGGAGCAGTACTTC. As protein: CASSHRTGREQYF. The V gene is TRBV3-1, the J gene TRBJ2-7; 8 nucleotides match TRBD1. Germline CDR1 is LGHDT and CDR2 is YNNKEL (reference sequence). The ends lost 3 bases at V and 7 bases at J; junction bases unmatched: 5. The CDR3 sequence is 13 residues long.

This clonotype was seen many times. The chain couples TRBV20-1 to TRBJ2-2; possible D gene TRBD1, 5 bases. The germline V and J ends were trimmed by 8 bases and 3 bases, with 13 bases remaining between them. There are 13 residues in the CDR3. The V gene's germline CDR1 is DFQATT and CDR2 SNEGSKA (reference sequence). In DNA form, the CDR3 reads TGCAGTTTCGGCAGGGTGGACACCGGGGAGCTGTTTTTT. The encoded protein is CSFGRVDTGELFF.

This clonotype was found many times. The CDR3 protein is CASRPQGASTEAFF. The CDR3 coding sequence is TGTGCCAGCAGACCACAGGGGGCAAGCACTGAAGCTTTCTTT. The V call is TRBV6-1, the J call TRBJ1-1, with TRBD1 matching over 9 bases. The junction had 6 bases not matched to a gene; V was cut back by 6 bases and J by 4 bases. Germline-derived CDR1 and CDR2 are MNHNS and SASEGT. The CDR3 is 14 residues long.

The chain's CDR3 is CATLAGLGYNEQFF. For the CDR3, the DNA is TGTGCCACCCTTGCGGGACTAGGGTACAATGAGCAGTTCTTC. V is TRBV7-9 and J is TRBJ2-1; 8 bases are shared with TRBD2. J was trimmed by 4 bases and V by 10 bases; bases with no gene match: 9. Per the germline V gene, CDR1 is SEHNR and CDR2 is FQNEAQ (reference sequence). This CDR3 contains 14 residues.

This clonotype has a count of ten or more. The CDR3 DNA reads TGTGCCAGCAGTGCACCGAAGGGGCTCCAAAACATTCAGTACTTC. Encoded protein: CASSAPKGLQNIQYF. The chain links TRBV6-1 to TRBJ2-4; D possibly corresponds to TRBD1 (5 bases). The CDR3 covers 15 residues. CDR1 is MNHNS, CDR2 SASEGT, per germline. Trimming took 4 bases from V and 5 from J, leaving 15 bases between them.

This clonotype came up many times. The CDR3 bases are TGTGCCAGCAGCCGTACTAGCGGGAGAGCAGATACGCAGTATTTT. It encodes CASSRTSGRADTQYF. The chain combines TRBV7-8 with TRBJ2-3; 11 bases map to TRBD2. The CDR3 length is 15 residues. J gave up 4 bases and V 5 bases, and 5 bases lay outside the gene matches. Germline CDR1 and CDR2: SGHVS and FQNEAQ.

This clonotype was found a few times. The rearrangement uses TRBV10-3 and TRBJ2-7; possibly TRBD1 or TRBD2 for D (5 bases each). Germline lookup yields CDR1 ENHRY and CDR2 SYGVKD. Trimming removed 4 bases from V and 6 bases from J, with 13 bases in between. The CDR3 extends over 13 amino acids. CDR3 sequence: CAISVRDGGEQYF. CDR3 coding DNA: TGTGCCATCAGTGTTCGGGATGGGGGCGAGCAGTACTTC.

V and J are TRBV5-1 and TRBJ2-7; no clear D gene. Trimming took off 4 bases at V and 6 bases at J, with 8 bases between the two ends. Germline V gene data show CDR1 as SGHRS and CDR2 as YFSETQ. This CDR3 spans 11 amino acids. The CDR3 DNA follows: TGCGCCAGCAGCCAGTGGTCCGAGCAGTACTTC. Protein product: CASSQWSEQYF.

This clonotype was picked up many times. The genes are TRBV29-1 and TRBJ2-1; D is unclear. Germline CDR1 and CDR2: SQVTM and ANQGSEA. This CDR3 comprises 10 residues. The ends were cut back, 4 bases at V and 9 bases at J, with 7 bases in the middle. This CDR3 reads CSVAVIEQFF. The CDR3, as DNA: TGCAGCGTTGCTGTCATTGAGCAGTTCTTC.

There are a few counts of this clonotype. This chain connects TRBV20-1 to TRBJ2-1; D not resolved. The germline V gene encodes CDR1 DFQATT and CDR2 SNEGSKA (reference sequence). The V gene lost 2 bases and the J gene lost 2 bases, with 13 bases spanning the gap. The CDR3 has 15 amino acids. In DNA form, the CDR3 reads TGCAGTGCTAGACCTAGTTGGCTTACCTACAATGAGCAGTTCTTC. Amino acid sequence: CSARPSWLTYNEQFF.

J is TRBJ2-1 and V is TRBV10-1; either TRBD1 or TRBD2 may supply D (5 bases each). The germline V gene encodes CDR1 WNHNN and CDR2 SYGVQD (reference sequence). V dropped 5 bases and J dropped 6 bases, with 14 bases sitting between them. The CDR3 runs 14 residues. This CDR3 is CASSPLGALNEQFF. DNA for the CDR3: TGCGCCAGCAGTCCCCTCGGGGCCCTCAATGAGCAGTTCTTC.

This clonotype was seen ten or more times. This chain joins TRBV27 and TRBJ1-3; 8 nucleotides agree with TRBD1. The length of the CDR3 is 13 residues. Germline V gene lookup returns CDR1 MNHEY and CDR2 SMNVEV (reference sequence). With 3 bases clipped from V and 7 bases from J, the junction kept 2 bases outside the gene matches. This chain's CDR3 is CASSFDRGNTIYF. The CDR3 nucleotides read TGTGCCAGCAGTTTCGACAGGGGCAACACCATATATTTT.

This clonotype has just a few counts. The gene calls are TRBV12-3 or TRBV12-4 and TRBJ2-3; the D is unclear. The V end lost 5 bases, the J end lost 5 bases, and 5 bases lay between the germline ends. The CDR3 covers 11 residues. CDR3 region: CASSKLDTQYF. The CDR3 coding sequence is TGTGCCAGCAGTAAGCTAGATACGCAGTATTTT.

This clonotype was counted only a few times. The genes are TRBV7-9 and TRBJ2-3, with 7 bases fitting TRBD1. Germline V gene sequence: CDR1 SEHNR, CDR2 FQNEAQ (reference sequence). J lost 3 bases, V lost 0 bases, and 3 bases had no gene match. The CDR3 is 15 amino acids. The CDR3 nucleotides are TGTGCCAGCAGCTTAGCGGGACAGTCGACAGATACGCAGTATTTT. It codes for CASSLAGQSTDTQYF.

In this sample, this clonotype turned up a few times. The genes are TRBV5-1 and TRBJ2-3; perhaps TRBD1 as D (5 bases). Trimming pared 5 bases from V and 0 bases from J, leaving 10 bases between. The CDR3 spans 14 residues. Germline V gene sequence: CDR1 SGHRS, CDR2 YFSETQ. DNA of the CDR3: TGCGCCAGCAGGACAGAACCTAGCACAGATACGCAGTATTTT. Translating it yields CASRTEPSTDTQYF.

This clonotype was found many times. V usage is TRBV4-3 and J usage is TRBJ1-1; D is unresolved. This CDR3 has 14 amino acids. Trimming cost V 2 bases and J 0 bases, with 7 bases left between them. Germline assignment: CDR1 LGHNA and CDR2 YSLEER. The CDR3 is CASSQSRLNTEAFF. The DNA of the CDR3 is TGCGCCAGCAGCCAATCGAGGTTGAACACTGAAGCTTTCTTT.

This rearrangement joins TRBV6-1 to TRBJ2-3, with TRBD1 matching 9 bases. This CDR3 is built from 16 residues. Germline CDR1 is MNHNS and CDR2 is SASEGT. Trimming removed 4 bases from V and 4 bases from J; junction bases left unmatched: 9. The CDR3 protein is CASSGTGTGSADTQYF. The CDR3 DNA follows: TGTGCCAGCAGTGGAACCGGGACAGGGTCTGCAGATACGCAGTATTTT.

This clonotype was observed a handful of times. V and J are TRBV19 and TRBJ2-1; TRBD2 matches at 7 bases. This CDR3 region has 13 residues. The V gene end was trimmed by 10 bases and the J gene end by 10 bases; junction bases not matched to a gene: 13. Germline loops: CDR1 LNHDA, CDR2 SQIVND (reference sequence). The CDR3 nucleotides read TGTGCCACGCGTGCTAGCGGCCCGTGGGAGCAGTTCTTC. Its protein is CATRASGPWEQFF.